This TCR beta chain was identified in a study of T cell repertoires in cytomegalovirus infection. CDR1 DFQATT and CDR2 SNEGSKA come from the germline V gene (reference sequence). V shed 0 bases and J 4 bases; nucleotides not matched to a gene: 13. The CDR3 has 18 residues. Only a few counts were recorded for this clonotype. TCRdb used MiXCR to reprocess the reads, holding one entry per CDR3 protein. The repertoire holds some 100,000 distinct CDR3 sequences, 23% seen once, with approximately 39% in the top ten. V and J are TRBV20-1 and TRBJ1-1, with 11 bases matching TRBD1. Material: CD8+ T cells from PBMCs. This receptor was obtained from a human donor in good health (CMV status not recorded). Some clones in this sample may be carry-over from other donors' samples. The CDR3 sequence: CSARDHEGLGTGGTEAFF. DNA for the CDR3: TGCAGTGCTAGAGATCACGAGGGGCTCGGGACAGGGGGCACTGAAGCTTTCTTT.